A selection of T cell receptor beta chains follows, all from one sample in a study of blood T cell repertoires in COVID-19. The repertoire was sequenced with immunoSEQ multiplex PCR; TCRdb's copy has only in-frame clones and lacks some. The profile shows fewer than 50,000 clones, 81% of them singletons. The sequenced material came from peripheral blood. The source is a man aged 40-49 years with active or convalescent COVID-19. Both conserved end residues are part of each CDR3. D genes are given only for firm matches. The size of a clone is reported for some rows only, either as once, few or many, or as a class for expanded clones.

D gene,J gene,clone size,V gene,CDR3 protein,CDR3 DNA
NA,TRBJ2-5,NA,TRBV30,CAWSQAGTQYF,TGTGCCTGGAGTCAAGCCGGGACCCAGTACTTC
NA,TRBJ2-7,NA,TRBV27,CASSLSRQFEQYF,TGTGCCAGCAGTTTATCCCGACAGTTCGAGCAGTACTTC
TRBD1,TRBJ2-7,NA,TRBV11-2,CASSSPGQGFHEQYF,TGTGCCAGCAGCTCACCGGGACAGGGGTTCCACGAGCAGTACTTC
NA,TRBJ1-1,NA,TRBV7-2,CASSPGQTLDTEAFF,TGTGCCAGCAGCCCCGGACAGACCTTGGACACTGAAGCTTTCTTT
NA,TRBJ1-2,NA,TRBV11-2,CASSLGGGNYGYTF,TGTGCCAGCAGCCTCGGGGGGGGAAACTATGGCTACACCTTC
TRBD2,TRBJ2-1,once,TRBV6-5,CASSRGSGRAYEQFF,TGTGCCAGCAGTAGGGGAAGCGGGAGGGCTTATGAGCAGTTCTTC
TRBD2,TRBJ2-1,NA,TRBV15,CATSRDLAGAIEQFF,TGTGCCACCAGCAGAGATCTAGCGGGAGCGATTGAGCAGTTCTTC
NA,TRBJ1-5,few,TRBV4-1,CASSQMGGGSNQPQHF,TGCGCCAGCAGCCAGATGGGAGGAGGGAGCAATCAGCCCCAGCATTTT
TRBD1,TRBJ2-5,once,TRBV28,CASSSPGTGGAWPYQETQYF,TGTGCCAGCAGCTCTCCCGGGACAGGGGGCGCATGGCCGTACCAAGAGACCCAGTACTTC
NA,TRBJ2-3,NA,TRBV6-5,CASRHSTDTQYF,TGTGCCAGTAGACATTCCACAGATACGCAGTATTTT
NA,TRBJ2-1,NA,TRBV29-1,CSVVTGTLNNEQFF,TGCAGCGTTGTTACCGGGACTTTGAACAATGAGCAGTTCTTC
TRBD1,TRBJ1-5,once,TRBV2,CASSAGTGVLGNQPQHF,TGTGCCAGCAGTGCCGGGACAGGGGTTTTGGGAAATCAGCCCCAGCATTTT
TRBD1,TRBJ1-2,NA,TRBV19,CASSLPDRGLGGYTF,TGTGCCAGTAGTCTCCCCGACAGGGGGCTTGGTGGCTACACCTTC
NA,TRBJ1-2,NA,TRBV6-5,CASSPRPTTGNGYTF,TGTGCCAGCAGTCCCCGACCGACGACAGGAAATGGCTACACCTTC
NA,TRBJ2-6,NA,TRBV6-4,CASSHRDGANVLTF,TGTGCCAGCAGTCACAGGGATGGGGCCAACGTCCTGACTTTC
NA,TRBJ2-1,NA,TRBV24-1,CATSDLGAGYNEQFF,TGTGCCACCAGTGATTTGGGGGCCGGTTACAATGAGCAGTTCTTC
NA,TRBJ2-1,NA,TRBV5-6,CASSLARGSYNEQFF,TGTGCCAGCAGCTTGGCCAGGGGCTCCTACAATGAGCAGTTCTTC
TRBD1,TRBJ2-2,NA,TRBV6-5,CASQGQGASTGELFF,TGTGCCAGCCAGGGACAGGGGGCTTCTACCGGGGAGCTGTTTTTT
TRBD1,TRBJ2-2,NA,TRBV5-4,CASSKGQGSAGELFF,TGTGCCAGCAGCAAGGGACAGGGATCGGCCGGGGAGCTGTTTTTT
TRBD2,TRBJ2-1,NA,TRBV2,CASVAGGREQFF,TGTGCCAGCGTAGCGGGGGGACGCGAGCAGTTCTTC
TRBD1,TRBJ1-1,once,TRBV5-4,CASSLGGQGNTEAFF,TGTGCCAGCAGCTTAGGAGGACAGGGGAACACTGAAGCTTTCTTT
TRBD1,TRBJ1-2,few,TRBV19,CASSIRTGGGYTF,TGTGCCAGTAGTATTAGGACAGGGGGCGGCTACACCTTC
NA,TRBJ1-2,NA,TRBV30,CASRDHGVYGYTF,TGTGCCTCCAGAGACCACGGGGTCTATGGCTACACCTTC
NA,TRBJ2-3,NA,TRBV19,CASSMRTDTQYF,TGTGCCAGTAGTATGAGGACAGATACGCAGTATTTT
NA,TRBJ1-2,NA,TRBV6-5,CASSPRRDGGGYTF,TGTGCCAGCAGTCCCCGACGGGACGGGGGTGGCTACACCTTC
NA,TRBJ2-7,NA,TRBV10-2,CAISSRAAREQYF,TGCGCCATCTCTTCCAGGGCGGCCCGGGAGCAGTACTTC
NA,TRBJ2-5,once,TRBV7-9,CASSPASRETQYF,TGTGCCAGCAGCCCCGCATCTCGGGAGACCCAGTACTTC
NA,TRBJ2-3,NA,TRBV29-1,CSVQSFSGTDTQYF,TGCAGCGTTCAATCTTTTAGCGGTACCGATACGCAGTATTTT